The 7 T cell receptor beta chains below were found in one sample sequenced in a study of T cell responses to AZD1222 COVID-19 vaccine. Libraries were prepared by immunoSEQ multiplex PCR; TCRdb keeps only in-frame clonotypes and omits some of them. The repertoire holds approximately 120,000 clones, 88% seen once, with under 4.5% in the top ten. The material sequenced was peripheral blood, taken on day 0 of AZD1222 vaccination. The receptors originated from an adult in good health.

V gene TRBV6-6 combines with J gene TRBJ2-4; 10 nucleotides agree with TRBD1. CDR1 is MNHNY and CDR2 is SVGAGI in the germline V gene (reference sequence). Trimming took 6 bases from V and 2 from J; bases not matched to a gene: 7. The CDR3 covers 16 residues. The CDR3 bases are TGTGCCAGCAGCCCCCCGGGACAGGGGCCCAAAAACATTCAGTACTTC. Protein: CASSPPGQGPKNIQYF.

This clone came up once. The chain carries TRBV19 and TRBJ1-4; 9 nucleotides agree with TRBD1. This CDR3 comprises 17 residues. The V gene end was trimmed by 7 bases and the J gene end by 2 bases; junction bases not matched to a gene: 11. Germline CDR1 reads LNHDA; CDR2 reads SQIVND (reference sequence). The DNA of the CDR3 is TGTGCCAGTACAGGGACAGGGAGGGGATGGACTAATGAAAAACTGTTTTTT. Encoded protein: CASTGTGRGWTNEKLFF.

This chain links TRBV6-5 with TRBJ2-2; 8 bases are shared with TRBD1. The CDR3 covers 14 residues. Germline lookup yields CDR1 MNHEY and CDR2 SVGAGI. The CDR3 reads CTGSRTGLTGELFF. CDR3 sequence (DNA): TGTACCGGCTCAAGGACAGGGCTCACCGGGGAGCTGTTTTTT.

CDR3 residues: CASSSRTQGNSPLHF. CDR3 DNA: TGTGCCAGCAGCTCAAGAACACAGGGGAATTCACCCCTCCACTTT. The chain combines TRBV14 with TRBJ1-6, with 7 bases aligning to TRBD1. Unmatched junction bases numbered 8, after V lost 5 bases and J lost 7 bases. CDR1 SGHDN and CDR2 FVKESK come from the germline V gene. There are 15 residues in the CDR3.

This sequence joins TRBV7-2 and TRBJ2-5; no clear D. CDR3 length: 15 amino acids. The germline gives CDR1 SGHTA, CDR2 FQGNSA. V lost 5 bases and J 1 base, leaving 14 bases between the germline ends. CDR3 nucleotide sequence: TGTGCCAGCAGCCCTCGTTTGATACGCCAAGAGACCCAGTACTTC. Protein product: CASSPRLIRQETQYF.

This sequence joins TRBV5-1 and TRBJ1-2, with D possibly being TRBD1 (5 bases). V was trimmed by 4 bases and J by 2 bases, leaving 12 bases between them. Germline CDR1 and CDR2: SGHRS and YFSETQ. CDR3 length equals 14 residues. The CDR3 nucleotides read TGCGCCAGCAGCATCAGTCGGGGGAACTATGGCTACACCTTC. Translation gives CASSISRGNYGYTF.

The rearrangement links TRBV28 to TRBJ1-2; D might be TRBD1 (6 bases). Germline CDR1 MDHEN, CDR2 SYDVKM. The CDR3 sequence is 16 residues long. V lost 5 bases and J lost 2, with 18 bases in between. CDR3 residues: CASSLPQDSRNYGYTF. In DNA form, the CDR3 reads TGTGCCAGCAGTCTCCCCCAGGACAGTAGGAACTATGGCTACACCTTC.